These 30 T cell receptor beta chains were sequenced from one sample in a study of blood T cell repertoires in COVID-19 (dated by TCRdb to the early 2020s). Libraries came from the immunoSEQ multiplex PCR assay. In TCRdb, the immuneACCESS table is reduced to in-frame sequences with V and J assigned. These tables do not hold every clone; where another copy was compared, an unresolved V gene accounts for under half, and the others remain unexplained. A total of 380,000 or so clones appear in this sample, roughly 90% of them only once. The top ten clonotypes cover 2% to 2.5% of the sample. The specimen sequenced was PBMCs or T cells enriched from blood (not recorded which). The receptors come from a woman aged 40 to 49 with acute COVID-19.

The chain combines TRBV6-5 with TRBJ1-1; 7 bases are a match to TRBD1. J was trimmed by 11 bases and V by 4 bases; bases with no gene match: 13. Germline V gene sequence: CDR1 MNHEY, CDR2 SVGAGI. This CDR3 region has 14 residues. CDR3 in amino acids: CASSLNRGTGWAFF. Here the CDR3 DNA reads TGTGCCAGCAGTTTGAACAGGGGAACGGGGTGGGCTTTCTTT.

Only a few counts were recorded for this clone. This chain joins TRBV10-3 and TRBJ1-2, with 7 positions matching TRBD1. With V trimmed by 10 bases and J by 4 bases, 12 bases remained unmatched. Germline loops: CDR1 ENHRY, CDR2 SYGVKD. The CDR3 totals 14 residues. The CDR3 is CATIGRQGGYGYTF. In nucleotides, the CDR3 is TGTGCCACGATAGGGCGGCAGGGGGGCTATGGCTACACCTTC.

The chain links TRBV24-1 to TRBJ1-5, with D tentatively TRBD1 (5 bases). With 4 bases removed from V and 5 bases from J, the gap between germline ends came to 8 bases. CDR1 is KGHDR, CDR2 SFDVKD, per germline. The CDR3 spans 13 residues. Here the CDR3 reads CATSEPGYQPQHF. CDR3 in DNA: TGTGCCACCAGTGAGCCAGGGTATCAGCCCCAGCATTTT.

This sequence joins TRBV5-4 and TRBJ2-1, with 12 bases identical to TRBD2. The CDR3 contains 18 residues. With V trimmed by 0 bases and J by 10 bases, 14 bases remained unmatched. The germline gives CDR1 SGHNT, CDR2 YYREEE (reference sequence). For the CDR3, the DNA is TGTGCCAGCAGCTTGGGCGGACTAGCGGGGTCCCCCCAGGAGGAGCAGTTCTTC. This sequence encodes CASSLGGLAGSPQEEQFF.

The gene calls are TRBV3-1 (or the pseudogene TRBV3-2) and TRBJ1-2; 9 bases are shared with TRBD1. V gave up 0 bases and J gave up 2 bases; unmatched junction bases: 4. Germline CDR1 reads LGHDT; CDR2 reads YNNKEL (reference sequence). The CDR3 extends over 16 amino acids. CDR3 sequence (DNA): TGTGCCAGCAGCCAAGATTTGGGACAGGGCAACTATGGCTACACCTTC. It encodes CASSQDLGQGNYGYTF.

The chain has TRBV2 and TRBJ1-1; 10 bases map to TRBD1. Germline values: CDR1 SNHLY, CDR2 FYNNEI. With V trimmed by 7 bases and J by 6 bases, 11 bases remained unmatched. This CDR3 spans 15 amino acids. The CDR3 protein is CASTNARGQGSEAFF. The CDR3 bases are TGTGCCAGCACTAACGCTCGGGGACAGGGGTCTGAAGCTTTCTTT.

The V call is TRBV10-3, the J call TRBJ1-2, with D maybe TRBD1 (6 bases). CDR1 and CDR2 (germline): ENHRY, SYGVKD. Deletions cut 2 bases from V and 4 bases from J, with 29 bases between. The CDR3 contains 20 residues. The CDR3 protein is CAISEPKNRDTPGVGYGYTF. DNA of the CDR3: TGTGCCATCAGTGAGCCGAAAAACCGGGACACTCCCGGGGTTGGCTATGGCTACACCTTC.

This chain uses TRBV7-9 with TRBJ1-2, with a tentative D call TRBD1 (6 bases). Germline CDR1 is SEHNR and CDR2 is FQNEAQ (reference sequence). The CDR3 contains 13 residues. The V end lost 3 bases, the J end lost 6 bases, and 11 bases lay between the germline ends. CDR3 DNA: TGTGCCAGCAGCTTCCAGGGGTGGGATGGCTACACCTTC. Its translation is CASSFQGWDGYTF.

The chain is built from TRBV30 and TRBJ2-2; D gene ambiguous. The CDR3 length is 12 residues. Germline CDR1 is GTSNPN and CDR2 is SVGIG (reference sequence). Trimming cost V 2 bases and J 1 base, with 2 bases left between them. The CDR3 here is CAWSLNTGELFF. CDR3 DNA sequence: TGTGCCTGGAGTCTGAACACCGGGGAGCTGTTTTTT. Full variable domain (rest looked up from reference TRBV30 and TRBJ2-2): SQTIHQWPATLVQPVGSPLSLECTVEGTSNPNLYWYRQAAGRGLQLLFYSVGIGQISSEVPQNLSASRPQDRQFILSSKKLLLSDSGFYLCAWSLNTGELFFGEGSRLTVL.

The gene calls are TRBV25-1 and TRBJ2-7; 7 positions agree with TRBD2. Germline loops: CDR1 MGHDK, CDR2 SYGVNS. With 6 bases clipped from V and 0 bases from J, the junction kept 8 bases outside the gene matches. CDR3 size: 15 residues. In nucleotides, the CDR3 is TGTGCCAGCAGGGACTCCGGGGGGAGCTCCTACGAGCAGTACTTC. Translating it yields CASRDSGGSSYEQYF.

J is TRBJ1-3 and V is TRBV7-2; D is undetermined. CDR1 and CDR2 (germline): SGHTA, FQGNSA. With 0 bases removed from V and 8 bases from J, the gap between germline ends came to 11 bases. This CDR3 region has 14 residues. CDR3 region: CASSLALRSDTIYF. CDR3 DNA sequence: TGTGCCAGCAGCTTAGCGCTTAGGAGTGACACCATATATTTT.

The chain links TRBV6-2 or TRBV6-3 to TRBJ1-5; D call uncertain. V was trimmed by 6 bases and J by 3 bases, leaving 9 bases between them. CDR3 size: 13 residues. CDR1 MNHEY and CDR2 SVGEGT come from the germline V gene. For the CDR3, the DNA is TGTGCCAGCAGCTCAACACCCAATCAGCCCCAGCATTTT. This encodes CASSSTPNQPQHF.

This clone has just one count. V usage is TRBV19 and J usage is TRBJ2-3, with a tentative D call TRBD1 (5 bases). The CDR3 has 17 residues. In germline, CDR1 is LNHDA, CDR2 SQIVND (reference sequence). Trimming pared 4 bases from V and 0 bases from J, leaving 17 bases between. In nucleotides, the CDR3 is TGTGCCAGTAGTACCACCAGGACAACGGCTAGCACAGATACGCAGTATTTT. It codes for CASSTTRTTASTDTQYF.

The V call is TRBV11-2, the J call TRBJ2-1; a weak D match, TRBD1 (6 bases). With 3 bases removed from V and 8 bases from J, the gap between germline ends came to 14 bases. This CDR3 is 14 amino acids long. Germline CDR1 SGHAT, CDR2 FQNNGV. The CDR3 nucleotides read TGTGCCAGCAGCTTGAATACAGGGCTCGATGAGCAGTTCTTC. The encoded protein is CASSLNTGLDEQFF.

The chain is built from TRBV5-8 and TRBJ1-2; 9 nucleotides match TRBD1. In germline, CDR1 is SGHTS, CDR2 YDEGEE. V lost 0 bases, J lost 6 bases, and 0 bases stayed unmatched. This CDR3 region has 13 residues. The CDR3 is CASSLGQGDGYTF. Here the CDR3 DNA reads TGTGCCAGCAGCTTGGGACAGGGGGATGGCTACACCTTC.

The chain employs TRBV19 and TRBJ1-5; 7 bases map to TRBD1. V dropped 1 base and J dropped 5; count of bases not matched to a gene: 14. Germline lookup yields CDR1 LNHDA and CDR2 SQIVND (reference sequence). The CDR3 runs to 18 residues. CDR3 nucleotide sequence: TGTGCCAGTAGTATAGTAGGAGGCCCCCTAGGGACAGATCAGCCCCAGCATTTT. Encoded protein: CASSIVGGPLGTDQPQHF.

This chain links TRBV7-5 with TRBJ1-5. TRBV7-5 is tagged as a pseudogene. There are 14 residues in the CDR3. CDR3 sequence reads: CARTIGGANQPQHF. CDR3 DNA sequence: TGTGCCAGAACCATTGGGGGGGCTAATCAGCCCCAGCATTTT.

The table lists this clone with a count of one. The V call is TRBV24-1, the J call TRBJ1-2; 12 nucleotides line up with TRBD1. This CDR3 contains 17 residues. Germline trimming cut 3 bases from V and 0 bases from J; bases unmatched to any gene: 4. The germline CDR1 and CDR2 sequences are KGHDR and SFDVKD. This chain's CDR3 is CATSDGDRGLPNYGYTF. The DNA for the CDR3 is TGTGCCACCAGTGATGGGGACAGGGGGCTTCCTAACTATGGCTACACCTTC.

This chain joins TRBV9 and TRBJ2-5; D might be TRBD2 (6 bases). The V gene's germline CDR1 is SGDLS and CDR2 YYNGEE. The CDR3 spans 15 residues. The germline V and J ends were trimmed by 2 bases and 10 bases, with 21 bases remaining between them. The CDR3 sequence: CASSVPWEVPEVQYF. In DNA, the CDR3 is TGTGCCAGCAGCGTGCCTTGGGAGGTCCCCGAGGTCCAGTACTTC.

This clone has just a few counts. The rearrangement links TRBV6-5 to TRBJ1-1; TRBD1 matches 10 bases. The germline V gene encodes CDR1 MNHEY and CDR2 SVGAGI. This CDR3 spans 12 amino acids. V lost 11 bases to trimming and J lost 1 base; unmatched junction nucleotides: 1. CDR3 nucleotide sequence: TGTGCCGGGGACAGGGGGAACACTGAAGCTTTCTTT. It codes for CAGDRGNTEAFF.

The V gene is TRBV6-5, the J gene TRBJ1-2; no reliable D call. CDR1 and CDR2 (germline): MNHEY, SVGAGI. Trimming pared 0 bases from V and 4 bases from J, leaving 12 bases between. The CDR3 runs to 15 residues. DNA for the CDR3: TGTGCCAGCAGTTACTCTTTTTCGCGGGCCTATGGCTACACCTTC. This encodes CASSYSFSRAYGYTF.

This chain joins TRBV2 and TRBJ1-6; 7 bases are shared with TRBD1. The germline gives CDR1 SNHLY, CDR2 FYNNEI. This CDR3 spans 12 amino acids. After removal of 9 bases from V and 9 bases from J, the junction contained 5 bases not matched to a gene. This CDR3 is CARTGYASPLHF. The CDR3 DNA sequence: TGTGCCAGGACAGGGTACGCTTCACCCCTCCACTTT. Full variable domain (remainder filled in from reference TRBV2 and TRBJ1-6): EPEVTQTPSHQVTQMGQEVILRCVPISNHLYFYWYRQILGQKVEFLVSFYNNEISEKSEIFDDQFSVERPDGSNFTLKIRSTKLEDSAMYFCARTGYASPLHFGNGTRLTVT.

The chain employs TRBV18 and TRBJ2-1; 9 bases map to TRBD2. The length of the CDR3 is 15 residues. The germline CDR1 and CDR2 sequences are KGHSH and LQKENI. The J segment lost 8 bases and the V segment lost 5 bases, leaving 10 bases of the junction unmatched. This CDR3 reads CASSKSGGTVHEQFF. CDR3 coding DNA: TGTGCCAGCTCAAAAAGCGGGGGGACTGTTCATGAGCAGTTCTTC.

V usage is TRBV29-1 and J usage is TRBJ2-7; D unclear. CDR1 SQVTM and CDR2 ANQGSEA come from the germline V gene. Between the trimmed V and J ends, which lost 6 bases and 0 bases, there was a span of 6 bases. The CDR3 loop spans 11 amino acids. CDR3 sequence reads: CSVRSSYEQYF. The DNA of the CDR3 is TGCAGCGTAAGGAGCTCCTACGAGCAGTACTTC.

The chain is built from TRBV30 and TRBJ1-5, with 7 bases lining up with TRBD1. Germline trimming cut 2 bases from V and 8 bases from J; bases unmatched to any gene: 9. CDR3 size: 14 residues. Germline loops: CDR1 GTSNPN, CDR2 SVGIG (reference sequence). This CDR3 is CAWSSGQDPEPQHF. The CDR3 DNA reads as TGTGCCTGGAGTTCCGGACAGGACCCAGAGCCCCAGCATTTT.

CDR3 bases: TGTGCCAGTAGCGGGAACACTGAAGCTTTCTTT. Its translation: CASSGNTEAFF. The chain employs TRBV19 and TRBJ1-1; D not resolved. This CDR3 has 11 residues. Between the trimmed V and J ends, which lost 6 bases and 1 base, there was a span of 3 bases. Germline-derived CDR1 and CDR2 are LNHDA and SQIVND (reference sequence).

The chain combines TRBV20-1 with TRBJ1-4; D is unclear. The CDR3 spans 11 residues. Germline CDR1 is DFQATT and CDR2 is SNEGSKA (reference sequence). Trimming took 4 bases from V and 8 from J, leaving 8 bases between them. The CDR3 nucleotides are TGCAGTGCTACCCGGGGAGAAAAACTGTTTTTT. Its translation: CSATRGEKLFF.

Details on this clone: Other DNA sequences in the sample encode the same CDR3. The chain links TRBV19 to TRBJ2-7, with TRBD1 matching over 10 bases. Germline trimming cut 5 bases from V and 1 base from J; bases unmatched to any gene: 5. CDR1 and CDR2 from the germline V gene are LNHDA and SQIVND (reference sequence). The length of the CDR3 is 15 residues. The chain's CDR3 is CASSAGTGASYEQYF. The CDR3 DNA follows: TGTGCCAGTAGTGCCGGGACAGGGGCATCCTACGAGCAGTACTTC.

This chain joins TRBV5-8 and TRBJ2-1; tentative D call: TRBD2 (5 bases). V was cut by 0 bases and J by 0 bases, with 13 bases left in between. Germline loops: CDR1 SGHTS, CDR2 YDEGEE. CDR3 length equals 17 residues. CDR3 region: CASSLGTWEISYNEQFF. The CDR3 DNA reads TGTGCCAGCAGCTTGGGGACGTGGGAGATCTCCTACAATGAGCAGTTCTTC.

The CDR3 is CASSLASGDRGFF. DNA for the CDR3: TGTGCCAGCAGTTTAGCTAGCGGGGACAGGGGGTTCTTC. The rearrangement links TRBV12-3 or TRBV12-4 to TRBJ2-1; TRBD1 matches 10 bases. The CDR3 is 13 amino acids. V trimming: 0 bases; J trimming: 15 bases; junction bases outside the gene matches: 5.